The clone carrying this T cell receptor beta chain was detected a few times. Its antigen is currently unknown. This specimen belongs to a study of regulatory T cells in long-lasting Graves disease. iRepertoire HTBI primers and Arm-PCR of CDR3 regions built TCR beta libraries. TCRdb fed the multiplex PCR reads into MiXCR, producing one record per CDR3 protein. The sample holds around 510,000 distinct CDR3 sequences, about 20% seen once. The study, taken as a whole, reports: Newly diagnosed Graves' patients had higher TCR diversity than persistent ones.

Time point described: persistent/refractory GD, antithyroid drugs over 5 years with positive TRAb. Extracted PBMC RNA gave rise to the TCR library. Specimen: peripheral blood mononuclear cells (PBMCs), collected when the disease was refractory, from a patient treated with antithyroid drugs. The TCR sequence derives from a female donor with Graves disease.

CDR3 nucleotides: TGTGCCAGCAGCCATAACGACGGTCCGAACACCGGGGAGCTGTTTTTT. Protein product: CASSHNDGPNTGELFF. The chain joins TRBV14 to TRBJ2-2; D gene uncertain. Germline-derived CDR1 and CDR2 are SGHDN and FVKESK. Trimming took off 3 bases at V and 0 bases at J, with 11 bases between the two ends. The CDR3 has 16 amino acids.